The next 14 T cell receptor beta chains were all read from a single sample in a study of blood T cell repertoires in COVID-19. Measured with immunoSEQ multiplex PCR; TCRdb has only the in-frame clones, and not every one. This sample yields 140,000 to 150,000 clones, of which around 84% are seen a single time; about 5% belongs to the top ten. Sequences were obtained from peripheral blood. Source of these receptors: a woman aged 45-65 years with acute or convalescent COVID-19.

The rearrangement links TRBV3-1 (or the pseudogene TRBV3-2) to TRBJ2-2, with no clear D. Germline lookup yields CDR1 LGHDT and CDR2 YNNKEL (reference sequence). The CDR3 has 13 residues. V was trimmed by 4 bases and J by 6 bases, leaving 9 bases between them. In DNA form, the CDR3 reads TGTGCCAGCAGCCCAAATACAGCCGGGGAGCTGTTTTTT. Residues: CASSPNTAGELFF.

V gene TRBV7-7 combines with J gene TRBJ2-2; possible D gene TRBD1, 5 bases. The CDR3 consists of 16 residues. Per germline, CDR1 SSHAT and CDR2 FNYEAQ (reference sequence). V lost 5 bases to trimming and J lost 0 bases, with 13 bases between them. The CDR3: CASSQTTAANTGELFF. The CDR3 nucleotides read TGTGCCAGCAGCCAAACGACAGCCGCGAACACCGGGGAGCTGTTTTTT.

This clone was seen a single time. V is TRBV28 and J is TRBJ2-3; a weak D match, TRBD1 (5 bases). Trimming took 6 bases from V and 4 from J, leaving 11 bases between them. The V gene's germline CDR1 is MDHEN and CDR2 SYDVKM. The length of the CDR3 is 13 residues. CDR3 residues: CASSQGRADTQYF. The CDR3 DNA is TGTGCCAGCAGCCAGGGTCGGGCAGATACGCAGTATTTT.

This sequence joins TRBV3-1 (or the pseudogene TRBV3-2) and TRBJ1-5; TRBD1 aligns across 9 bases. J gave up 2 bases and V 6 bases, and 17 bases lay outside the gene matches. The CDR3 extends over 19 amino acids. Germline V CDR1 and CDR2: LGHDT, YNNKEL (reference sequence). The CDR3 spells CASRPTPGGQGYGNQPQHF. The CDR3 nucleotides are TGTGCCAGCAGACCCACCCCCGGGGGACAGGGCTATGGCAATCAGCCCCAGCATTTT.

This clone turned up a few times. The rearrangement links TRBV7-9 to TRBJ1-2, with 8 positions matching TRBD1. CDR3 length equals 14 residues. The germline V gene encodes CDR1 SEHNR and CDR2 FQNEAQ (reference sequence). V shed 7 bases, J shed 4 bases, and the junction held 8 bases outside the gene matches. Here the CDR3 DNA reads TGTGCCAGCACCCGCGCGGACAGGGTCTATGGCTACACCTTC. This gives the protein CASTRADRVYGYTF.

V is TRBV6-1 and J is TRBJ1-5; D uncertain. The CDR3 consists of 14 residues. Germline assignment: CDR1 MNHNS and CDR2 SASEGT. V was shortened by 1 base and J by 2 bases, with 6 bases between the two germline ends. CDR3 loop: CASSEVSGNQPQHF. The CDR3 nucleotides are TGTGCCAGCAGTGAAGTCTCAGGCAATCAGCCCCAGCATTTT.

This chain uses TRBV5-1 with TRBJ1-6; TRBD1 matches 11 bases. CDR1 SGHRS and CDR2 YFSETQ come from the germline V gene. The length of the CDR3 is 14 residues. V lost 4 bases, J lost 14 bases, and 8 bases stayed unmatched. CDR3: CASSPGQGVSSLHF. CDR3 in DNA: TGCGCCAGCAGCCCGGGACAGGGGGTTTCGTCCCTCCACTTT.

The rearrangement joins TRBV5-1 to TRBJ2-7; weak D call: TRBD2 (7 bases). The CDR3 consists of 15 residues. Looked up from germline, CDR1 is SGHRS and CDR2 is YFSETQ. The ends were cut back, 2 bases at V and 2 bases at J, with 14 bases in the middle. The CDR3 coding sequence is TGCGCCAGCAGCTTAACGGGGGGCACGACCTACGAGCAGTACTTC. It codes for CASSLTGGTTYEQYF.

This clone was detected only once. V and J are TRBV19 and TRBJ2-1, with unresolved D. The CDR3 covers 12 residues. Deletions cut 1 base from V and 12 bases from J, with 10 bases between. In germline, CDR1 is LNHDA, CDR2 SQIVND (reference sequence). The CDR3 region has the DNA TGTGCCAGTAGTATAGGGGCCGTGGGGCAGTTCTTC. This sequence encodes CASSIGAVGQFF.

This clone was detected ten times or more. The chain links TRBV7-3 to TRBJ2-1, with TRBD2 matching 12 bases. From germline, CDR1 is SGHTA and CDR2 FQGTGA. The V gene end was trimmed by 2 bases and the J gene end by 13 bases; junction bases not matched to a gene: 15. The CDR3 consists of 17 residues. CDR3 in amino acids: CASSLGDLAGGRRPQFF. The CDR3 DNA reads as TGTGCCAGCAGCTTAGGGGACCTAGCGGGGGGGCGAAGACCACAGTTCTTC. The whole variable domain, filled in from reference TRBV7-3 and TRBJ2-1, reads GAGVSQTPSNKVTEKGKYVELRCDPISGHTALYWYRQSLGQGPEFLIYFQGTGAADDSGLPNDRFFAVRPEGSVSTLKIQRTERGDSAVYLCASSLGDLAGGRRPQFFGPGTRLTVL.

The CDR3 reads CASSFQQISYEQYF. CDR3 sequence (DNA): TGTGCCAGCAGCTTTCAACAGATCTCCTACGAGCAGTACTTC. The chain joins TRBV7-9 to TRBJ2-7; no definite D call. V shed 3 bases and J shed 0 bases, with 9 bases lying between them. Germline loops: CDR1 SEHNR, CDR2 FQNEAQ (reference sequence). The CDR3 loop spans 14 amino acids. The entire variable domain, with the rest obtained from reference TRBV7-9 and TRBJ2-7, is as follows: DTGVSQNPRHKITKRGQNVTFRCDPISEHNRLYWYRQTLGQGPEFLTYFQNEAQLEKSRLLSDRFSAERPKGSFSTLEIQRTEQGDSAMYLCASSFQQISYEQYFGPGTRLTVT.

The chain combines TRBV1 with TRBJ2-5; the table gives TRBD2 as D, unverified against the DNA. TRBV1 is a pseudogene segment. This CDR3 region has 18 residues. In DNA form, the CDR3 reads TGCACCAGCAGTCCCCTAGTGGACGGGGGGTCGTACGAAGAGACCCAGTACTTC. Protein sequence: CTSSPLVDGGSYEETQYF.

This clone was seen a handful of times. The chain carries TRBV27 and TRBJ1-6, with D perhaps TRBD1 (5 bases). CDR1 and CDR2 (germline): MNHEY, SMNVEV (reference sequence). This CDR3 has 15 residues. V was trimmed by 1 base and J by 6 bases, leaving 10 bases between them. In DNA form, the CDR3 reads TGTGCCAGCAGTTTATTGGGGCCGGGTAATTCACCCCTCCACTTT. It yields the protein CASSLLGPGNSPLHF.

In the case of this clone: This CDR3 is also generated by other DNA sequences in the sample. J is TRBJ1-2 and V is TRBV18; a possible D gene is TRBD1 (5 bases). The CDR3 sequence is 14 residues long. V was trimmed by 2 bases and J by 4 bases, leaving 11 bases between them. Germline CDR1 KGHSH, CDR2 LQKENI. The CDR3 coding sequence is TGTGCCAGCTCACCAGTCGACAGCTCCTATGGCTACACCTTC. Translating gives CASSPVDSSYGYTF.